These 32 T cell receptor beta chains were sequenced from one sample in a study of blood T cell repertoires in COVID-19 (dated by TCRdb to 2020 to 2022). Preparation of the library involved the immunoSEQ multiplex PCR assay. TCRdb took this table from immuneACCESS and kept in-frame rearrangements with V and J called. Such tables lack part of the clones; where checked against another copy, unresolved V genes explain under half of the gap, and the rest is unexplained. For this sample the table gives around 230,000 clones, of which about 80% were detected only once. The ten largest clones add up to roughly a tenth of the sample. The sequenced sample was peripheral blood. Receptors were obtained from a woman older than 75 with acute or convalescent COVID-19.

J is TRBJ2-6 and V is TRBV4-2; D gene unclear. Germline-derived CDR1 and CDR2 are LGHNA and YNFKEQ. With 3 bases removed from V and 1 base from J, the gap between germline ends came to 13 bases. There are 17 residues in the CDR3. The CDR3 sequence: CASSQAAARSGANVLTF. The CDR3 DNA is TGTGCCAGCAGCCAGGCCGCGGCCCGGTCTGGGGCCAACGTCCTGACTTTC.

This chain uses TRBV5-1 with TRBJ2-7, with 7 bases aligning to TRBD1. Unmatched junction bases numbered 7, after V lost 4 bases and J lost 3 bases. From germline, CDR1 is SGHRS and CDR2 YFSETQ. The length of the CDR3 is 14 residues. The CDR3 bases are TGCGCCAGCAGCAGGGACAGCCCAAACTACGAGCAGTACTTC. Protein: CASSRDSPNYEQYF.

V and J are TRBV9 and TRBJ1-4; TRBD1 aligns across 7 bases. Germline CDR1 SGDLS, CDR2 YYNGEE. Trimming at V came to 3 bases and at J to 9 bases, leaving 8 bases not matched to a gene. The CDR3 length is 14 residues. The CDR3 spells CASSDVAGGQKLFF. In nucleotides, the CDR3 is TGTGCCAGCAGCGATGTTGCAGGGGGTCAAAAACTGTTTTTT.

This clone has only a few counts. The chain employs TRBV27 and TRBJ1-5; the D gene is possibly TRBD1 (5 bases). V lost 8 bases, J lost 0 bases, and 8 bases lay in between. From germline, CDR1 is MNHEY and CDR2 SMNVEV (reference sequence). CDR3 size: 13 residues. The CDR3 is CASGGNSNQPQHF. CDR3 DNA sequence: TGTGCCAGCGGGGGGAATAGCAATCAGCCCCAGCATTTT.

The chain has TRBV23-1 and TRBJ1-5; 8 nucleotides align to TRBD1. TRBV23-1 has ORF status, its function being uncertain. With 7 bases clipped from V and 2 bases from J, the junction kept 19 bases outside the gene matches. This CDR3 contains 19 residues. The CDR3: CASTDPWTGRRARNQPQHF. The CDR3 bases are TGCGCCAGCACCGATCCCTGGACAGGGAGGAGGGCTCGCAATCAGCCCCAGCATTTT.

This clone was counted a few times. This CDR3 reads CASGLTGQGGNQPQHF. For the CDR3, the DNA is TGTGCTAGTGGTTTGACGGGACAGGGAGGCAATCAGCCCCAGCATTTT. This chain uses TRBV12-5 with TRBJ1-5, with 9 bases that match TRBD1. The CDR3 totals 16 residues. Germline V CDR1 and CDR2: LGHNT, FRNRAP. The V segment lost 2 bases and the J segment 2 bases; nucleotides outside the gene matches: 4. The variable domain in full, with the rest retrieved from reference TRBV12-5 and TRBJ1-5, is DARVTQTPRHKVTEMGQEVTMRCQPILGHNTVFWYRQTMMQGLELLAYFRNRAPLDDSGMPKDRFSAEMPDATLATLKIQPSEPRDSAVYFCASGLTGQGGNQPQHFGDGTRLSIL.

This clone was counted once. J is TRBJ2-1 and V is TRBV6-6, with 7 bases matching TRBD1. With V trimmed by 2 bases and J by 9 bases, 4 bases remained unmatched. Germline CDR1 MNHNY, CDR2 SVGAGI (reference sequence). The CDR3 loop spans 13 amino acids. The CDR3 sequence: CASSYRDSPEQFF. CDR3 sequence (DNA): TGTGCCAGCAGTTACAGGGACAGCCCTGAGCAGTTCTTC.

In its sample, this clone was seen a few times. This chain links TRBV7-9 with TRBJ2-7, with 11 bases matching TRBD1. The CDR3 length is 14 residues. J gave up 7 bases and V 2 bases, and 4 bases lay outside the gene matches. CDR1 SEHNR and CDR2 FQNEAQ come from the germline V gene (reference sequence). DNA of the CDR3: TGTGCCAGCAGCTTACAGGACAGGGGGCGTGAGCAGTACTTC. Residues: CASSLQDRGREQYF.

The chain couples TRBV28 to TRBJ1-1; 7 bases are shared with TRBD1. Trimming took 5 bases from V and 8 from J; bases not matched to a gene: 17. Germline CDR1 reads MDHEN; CDR2 reads SYDVKM. This CDR3 comprises 16 residues. In DNA form, the CDR3 reads TGTGCCAGCAGTCAGGTGGGGACAGCCGGGACCACAGAAGCTTTCTTT. Amino acids: CASSQVGTAGTTEAFF.

The V gene is TRBV19, the J gene TRBJ1-3; the D gene is possibly TRBD1 (5 bases). The CDR3 has 16 amino acids. V was shortened by 2 bases and J by 1 base, with 12 bases between the two germline ends. From germline, CDR1 is LNHDA and CDR2 SQIVND (reference sequence). As DNA, the CDR3 is TGTGCCAGTAGTATACCCCAGGGCGCTTCTGGAAACACCATATATTTT. Translation gives CASSIPQGASGNTIYF.

V is TRBV19 and J is TRBJ2-2; weak D call: TRBD1 (6 bases). The CDR3 covers 14 residues. Germline loops: CDR1 LNHDA, CDR2 SQIVND (reference sequence). V lost 6 bases and J lost 6, with 14 bases in between. Written as DNA, the CDR3 is TGTGCCAGTAGCAAAGCAGGGGTGGCCGGGGAGCTGTTTTTT. Translating gives CASSKAGVAGELFF.

This clone has ten or more counts. V usage is TRBV11-2 and J usage is TRBJ2-7; 12 positions match TRBD1. V lost 3 bases to trimming and J lost 5 bases; unmatched junction nucleotides: 5. CDR1 SGHAT and CDR2 FQNNGV come from the germline V gene. CDR3 length equals 15 residues. CDR3 nucleotides: TGTGCCAGCAGCTTGGGTGGGGACAGGGGGCACGAGCAGTACTTC. It translates to CASSLGGDRGHEQYF.

This sequence joins TRBV3-1 (or the pseudogene TRBV3-2) and TRBJ2-2, with D maybe TRBD1 (6 bases). V gave up 6 bases and J gave up 7 bases, with 21 bases separating them. This CDR3 contains 16 residues. CDR1 is LGHDT and CDR2 is YNNKEL in the germline V gene (reference sequence). The CDR3 coding sequence is TGTGCCAGCAGTCCATTAGCCACAGGGTATGGCGGGGAGCTGTTTTTT. It specifies CASSPLATGYGGELFF.

This chain uses TRBV2 with TRBJ1-6; 8 bases are a match to TRBD1. J gave up 7 bases and V 1 base, and 3 bases lay outside the gene matches. Germline-derived CDR1 and CDR2 are SNHLY and FYNNEI. The length of the CDR3 is 15 residues. Here the CDR3 DNA reads TGTGCCAGCAGTGAAGGTCAGGGGGCGAATTCACCCCTCCACTTT. It encodes CASSEGQGANSPLHF.

The genes are TRBV11-1 and TRBJ2-2; 8 bases are a match to TRBD1. CDR1 is SGHAT and CDR2 is FQDESV in the germline V gene (reference sequence). The CDR3 contains 16 residues. V gave up 3 bases and J gave up 2 bases; unmatched junction bases: 5. CDR3 sequence (DNA): TGTGCCAGCAGCTTGGGCGACAGGGGAAACACCGGGGAGCTGTTTTTT. Translation: CASSLGDRGNTGELFF.

The J gene is TRBJ1-1, the V gene TRBV7-9; D might be TRBD1 (6 bases). The V end was cut by 5 bases, the J end by 9 bases, with 16 bases between. Germline values: CDR1 SEHNR, CDR2 FQNEAQ (reference sequence). This CDR3 region has 13 residues. CDR3 DNA sequence: TGTGCCAGCAGCCCCCCTGTTACAGGGCAAGCTTTCTTT. Encoded protein: CASSPPVTGQAFF.

The chain is built from TRBV2 and TRBJ1-4; TRBD1 is a possible D gene (5 bases). V was trimmed by 7 bases and J by 4 bases, leaving 10 bases between them. This CDR3 is built from 13 residues. The germline V gene encodes CDR1 SNHLY and CDR2 FYNNEI. The CDR3 DNA reads TGTGCCAGCACTGAGGGGCGTAATGAAAAACTGTTTTTT. As protein: CASTEGRNEKLFF.

The genes are TRBV5-8 and TRBJ1-5; D might be TRBD1 (5 bases). V dropped 1 base and J dropped 2 bases, with 7 bases sitting between them. Germline lookup yields CDR1 SGHTS and CDR2 YDEGEE. The CDR3 extends over 14 amino acids. The CDR3 here is CASSLFRGNQPQHF. CDR3 DNA sequence: TGTGCCAGCAGCTTGTTCAGGGGCAATCAGCCCCAGCATTTT.

The rearrangement joins TRBV5-4 to TRBJ1-4; D remains unclear. The CDR3 covers 14 residues. V lost 0 bases to trimming and J lost 3 bases, with 6 bases between them. CDR1 is SGHNT and CDR2 is YYREEE in the germline V gene (reference sequence). CDR3 sequence: CASSLADSNEKLFF. DNA of the CDR3: TGTGCCAGCAGCTTGGCAGACTCTAATGAAAAACTGTTTTTT. Based on the CDR3 plus reference TRBV5-4 and TRBJ1-4, the full variable domain is ETGVTQSPTHLIKTRGQQVTLRCSSQSGHNTVSWYQQALGQGPQFIFQYYREEENGRGNFPPRFSGLQFPNYSSELNVNALELDDSALYLCASSLADSNEKLFFGSGTQLSVL.

This clone came up once. V gene TRBV25-1 combines with J gene TRBJ2-1, with 8 bases lining up with TRBD2. V gave up 0 bases and J gave up 6 bases; unmatched junction bases: 7. The CDR3 loop spans 16 amino acids. From germline, CDR1 is MGHDK and CDR2 SYGVNS. The CDR3: CASSEYPGGGTNEQFF. The CDR3 region has the DNA TGTGCCAGCAGTGAATATCCCGGGGGGGGGACCAATGAGCAGTTCTTC.

The chain uses TRBV7-2 and TRBJ1-1; no definite D call. The CDR3 contains 15 residues. Looked up from germline, CDR1 is SGHTA and CDR2 is FQGNSA. Trimming cost V 3 bases and J 0 bases, with 11 bases left between them. DNA for the CDR3: TGTGCCAGCAGCTTCCCGGGAAGGTTGAACACTGAAGCTTTCTTT. Translating gives CASSFPGRLNTEAFF.

This clone was detected a few times. This chain joins TRBV3-1 (or the pseudogene TRBV3-2) and TRBJ2-7, with a weak D call TRBD1 (6 bases). This CDR3 is 15 amino acids long. Germline lookup yields CDR1 LGHDT and CDR2 YNNKEL (reference sequence). V lost 0 bases to trimming and J lost 9 bases, with 18 bases between them. Written as DNA, the CDR3 is TGTGCCAGCAGCCAAGAGTGGCAGGGGTTCAATGGGCAGTACTTC. This sequence encodes CASSQEWQGFNGQYF.

The genes are TRBV7-9 and TRBJ1-3, with 8 positions matching TRBD1. The CDR3 has 15 amino acids. Germline CDR1 is SEHNR and CDR2 is FQNEAQ (reference sequence). With 7 bases clipped from V and 8 bases from J, the junction kept 13 bases outside the gene matches. CDR3 in amino acids: CASTETGAQGYTIYF. The CDR3 DNA follows: TGTGCCAGCACCGAGACAGGGGCCCAGGGGTACACCATATATTTT.

This chain connects TRBV12-3 or TRBV12-4 to TRBJ2-3; D possibly corresponds to TRBD1 (6 bases). This CDR3 has 13 residues. Trimming left V 5 bases short and J 8 bases short, with 14 bases between. In DNA, the CDR3 is TGTGCCAGCAGTCGAGGGGGACCGATTACGCAGTATTTT. Protein sequence: CASSRGGPITQYF.

The rearrangement links TRBV10-3 to TRBJ2-7; 7 bases agree with TRBD1. The CDR3 consists of 12 residues. Trimming took 6 bases from V and 5 from J; bases not matched to a gene: 4. Germline assignment: CDR1 ENHRY and CDR2 SYGVKD. In nucleotides, the CDR3 is TGTGCCATCAGGAGGGACAGCCACGAGCAGTACTTC. This translates into CAIRRDSHEQYF.

The chain is built from TRBV5-1 and TRBJ1-2; D is ambiguous. CDR1 is SGHRS, CDR2 YFSETQ, per germline. The CDR3 has 15 amino acids. V was pared by 0 bases and J by 0 bases, with 9 bases between. The chain's CDR3 is CASSLAGSPNYGYTF. For the CDR3, the DNA is TGCGCCAGCAGCTTGGCCGGGAGTCCTAACTATGGCTACACCTTC.

The CDR3 nucleotides read TGTGCCTGGACCTCAGGGCAGGGGGTCGGGTCACCCCTCCACTTT. Translating gives CAWTSGQGVGSPLHF. The chain carries TRBV30 and TRBJ1-6; 7 positions agree with TRBD1. The V gene's germline CDR1 is GTSNPN and CDR2 SVGIG (reference sequence). The CDR3 consists of 15 residues. Losses at the gene ends were 4 bases for V and 10 bases for J; bases not matched to a gene: 13.

This chain connects TRBV19 to TRBJ1-1; 8 nucleotides align to TRBD1. The CDR3 has 17 amino acids. Per germline, CDR1 LNHDA and CDR2 SQIVND (reference sequence). V lost 6 bases, J lost 6 bases, and 18 bases stayed unmatched. The CDR3 bases are TGTGCCAGTAGGGGACTTGAAGACAGGGGAATCATGGCTGAAGCTTTCTTT. It is translated as CASRGLEDRGIMAEAFF.

The chain couples TRBV6-6 to TRBJ2-4; no clear D. Germline loops: CDR1 MNHNY, CDR2 SVGAGI (reference sequence). The CDR3 runs to 16 residues. The V end lost 5 bases, the J end lost 1 base, and 15 bases lay between the germline ends. Written as DNA, the CDR3 is TGTGCCAGCAGTCCGGCACGAACTAACGCCAAAAACATTCAGTACTTC. Protein product: CASSPARTNAKNIQYF.

This chain joins TRBV19 and TRBJ1-2, with D possibly matching TRBD1 (6 bases). Germline V gene sequence: CDR1 LNHDA, CDR2 SQIVND (reference sequence). Trimming stripped 11 bases from V and 0 bases from J, with 16 bases between. The CDR3 consists of 14 residues. DNA of the CDR3: TGTGCCCAATCCGACAGGAAAACTAACTATGGCTACACCTTC. This sequence encodes CAQSDRKTNYGYTF.

The chain joins TRBV2 to TRBJ2-2, with 7 bases identical to TRBD1. Germline V gene lookup returns CDR1 SNHLY and CDR2 FYNNEI. The CDR3 contains 15 residues. The trim removed 7 bases at V and 0 bases at J, leaving 5 bases unmatched. The CDR3 protein is CASNIGGANTGELFF. The CDR3 DNA is TGTGCCAGCAATATAGGGGGCGCGAACACCGGGGAGCTGTTTTTT.

The rearrangement joins TRBV4-1 to TRBJ2-7; 8 nucleotides match TRBD1. Germline V CDR1 and CDR2: MGHRA, YSYEKL. This CDR3 has 15 amino acids. With V trimmed by 2 bases and J by 3 bases, 6 bases remained unmatched. CDR3 DNA sequence: TGCGCCAGCAGCCAAATCCACAGGGGGGACTACGAGCAGTACTTC. It yields the protein CASSQIHRGDYEQYF.